Here is one T cell receptor beta chain with its context. Its specificity is not known. This sample is drawn from a study of Ad26.COV2.S vaccination and SARS-CoV-2 variants. Turning to the study itself: Donor was assigned to the Ad26.COV2.S arm of trial COV1001. Each vaccinee took Ad26.COV2.S intramuscularly, once or twice 56 days apart. Study-level findings and limits: People who got the vaccine had more spike-specific TCR breadth than people who got placebo.

This table comes from immunoSEQ multiplex PCR, and its TCRdb copy is limited to in-frame clones, with some not included. The table has around 270,000 clones, roughly 89% seen once. The treatment here: around 19 received Ad26.COV2.S at low or high dose, single or two shots; about 5 received placebo; per-sample allocation not given. After the first vaccine or placebo injection, samples were drawn on day 63. In Boston, the donor was an adult between 18-55 years of age. This material consisted of peripheral blood, taken in a trial of Ad26.COV2.S vaccine versus placebo. The sequence derives from a person aged 18-60 years who received the Ad26.COV2.S COVID-19 vaccine or a placebo.

CDR3 loop: CASRHRVNNQPQHF. The CDR3 nucleotides are TGTGCCAGCAGGCACAGGGTTAACAATCAGCCCCAGCATTTT. The chain employs TRBV2 and TRBJ1-5; tentatively, D is TRBD1 (6 bases). Trimming shortened V by 6 bases and J by 3 bases, and 12 bases separated the two germline ends. Germline CDR1 is SNHLY and CDR2 is FYNNEI. This CDR3 is 14 amino acids long. The full variable domain, completed using reference TRBV2 and TRBJ1-5, is EPEVTQTPSHQVTQMGQEVILRCVPISNHLYFYWYRQILGQKVEFLVSFYNNEISEKSEIFDDQFSVERPDGSNFTLKIRSTKLEDSAMYFCASRHRVNNQPQHFGDGTRLSIL.